These 25 T cell receptor beta chains share one sample of origin, sequenced in a study of T-cell reconstitution after alpha-beta-depleted transplantation in children. The TCRbeta library was prepared with unique molecular identifiers. TCRdb re-derived calls from the PCR reads in MiXCR, one entry per CDR3 protein. The sample carries about 200,000 distinct CDR3 sequences, around 8.4% recorded once. The input for sequencing was PBMCs, mostly from graft donor cells, taken 360 days after TCRalphabeta/CD19-depleted stem cell transplant. These receptors came from a male patient under 10 years old who had a stem cell transplant for acute myeloid leukemia, so the T cells may come from the graft donor.

This clonotype has at least ten counts. This chain uses TRBV20-1 with TRBJ2-3; unclear D gene. This CDR3 contains 14 residues. V was shortened by 6 bases and J by 1 base, with 14 bases between the two germline ends. Germline values: CDR1 DFQATT, CDR2 SNEGSKA (reference sequence). CDR3 sequence: CSAVGSGRTDTQYF. In nucleotides, the CDR3 is TGCAGTGCCGTGGGGTCTGGCCGCACAGATACGCAGTATTTT.

This chain links TRBV7-6 with TRBJ2-1, with D tentatively TRBD1 (6 bases). CDR1 is SGHVS and CDR2 is FNYEAQ in the germline V gene. CDR3 length equals 13 residues. V was cut by 8 bases and J by 14 bases, with 22 bases left in between. DNA of the CDR3: TGTGCCAGCTCCACACAGGGATCTGATGGGGAGTTCTTC. As protein: CASSTQGSDGEFF.

Written as DNA, the CDR3 is TGTGCCAGCAGTGACCACCGGGACCTCCCCGGGGATACGCAGTATTTT. Translating gives CASSDHRDLPGDTQYF. This chain connects TRBV6-4 to TRBJ2-3; D possibly uses TRBD1 or TRBD2 (5 bases each). V was pared by 2 bases and J by 6 bases, with 18 bases between. CDR1 and CDR2 (germline): MRHNA, SNTAGT. The CDR3 contains 16 residues.

There are many counts of this clonotype. The chain uses TRBV5-1 and TRBJ2-3; D may correspond to TRBD1 or TRBD2 (5 bases each). This CDR3 is 14 amino acids long. V was shortened by 3 bases and J by 0 bases, with 8 bases between the two germline ends. Germline CDR1 is SGHRS and CDR2 is YFSETQ. In nucleotides, the CDR3 is TGCGCCAGCAGCTACCGGGACAGCACAGATACGCAGTATTTT. Translation: CASSYRDSTDTQYF. Supplemented by reference TRBV5-1 and TRBJ2-3, the full variable domain reads KAGVTQTPRYLIKTRGQQVTLSCSPISGHRSVSWYQQTPGQGLQFLFEYFSETQRNKGNFPGRFSGRQFSNSRSEMNVSTLELGDSALYLCASSYRDSTDTQYFGPGTRLTVL.

Many counts were recorded for this clonotype. V usage is TRBV20-1 and J usage is TRBJ2-2; D not resolved. This CDR3 contains 12 residues. V lost 4 bases and J lost 0, with 3 bases in between. Germline CDR1 DFQATT, CDR2 SNEGSKA (reference sequence). CDR3 in amino acids: CSATANTGELFF. The CDR3 DNA follows: TGCAGTGCTACCGCGAACACCGGGGAGCTGTTTTTT.

This clonotype turned up a few times. This chain connects TRBV12-3 or TRBV12-4 to TRBJ2-2, with D possibly matching TRBD1 (6 bases). The CDR3 sequence is 15 residues long. V lost 5 bases and J lost 6, with 16 bases in between. The CDR3 protein is CASSPDRKYPGELFF. The CDR3 DNA reads TGTGCCAGCAGTCCGGACAGAAAGTACCCCGGGGAGCTGTTTTTT.

This clonotype showed up many times. The rearrangement joins TRBV3-1 to TRBJ2-1; TRBD1 might be the D (6 bases). V lost 4 bases to trimming and J lost 4 bases, with 8 bases between them. Germline CDR1 LGHDT, CDR2 YNNKEL (reference sequence). This CDR3 comprises 13 residues. The CDR3 region is CASSRGQYNEQFF. CDR3 bases: TGTGCCAGCAGCCGAGGACAGTACAATGAGCAGTTCTTC.

This sequence joins TRBV4-2 and TRBJ2-7; the D gene could be TRBD1 or TRBD2 (6 bases each). Trimming stripped 10 bases from V and 2 bases from J, with 18 bases between. This CDR3 region has 14 residues. Per germline, CDR1 LGHNA and CDR2 YNFKEQ. CDR3 residues: CAMRPGGVTYEQYF. The CDR3 nucleotides read TGTGCCATGCGCCCCGGGGGCGTTACCTACGAGCAGTACTTC.

This chain connects TRBV20-1 to TRBJ2-7, with no clear D. The CDR3 covers 14 residues. Deletions cut 3 bases from V and 0 bases from J, with 12 bases between. Germline values: CDR1 DFQATT, CDR2 SNEGSKA (reference sequence). The CDR3 sequence: CSASRQVYSYEQYF. The CDR3 DNA follows: TGCAGTGCTAGTCGCCAGGTCTACTCCTACGAGCAGTACTTC.

The chain is built from TRBV12-3 or TRBV12-4 and TRBJ2-1; tentatively, D is TRBD1 or TRBD2 (5 bases each). This CDR3 spans 13 amino acids. The V gene lost 3 bases and the J gene lost 10 bases, with 13 bases spanning the gap. CDR3 amino acids: CASSFIGGGEQFF. CDR3 in DNA: TGTGCCAGCAGTTTTATTGGGGGTGGGGAGCAGTTCTTC.

Written as DNA, the CDR3 is TGCAGTGCTAGACGTGGGGGAGCGAACACTGAAGCTTTCTTT. Encoded protein: CSARRGGANTEAFF. This chain connects TRBV20-1 to TRBJ1-1, with D perhaps matching TRBD1 (5 bases). CDR3 length equals 14 residues. Germline loops: CDR1 DFQATT, CDR2 SNEGSKA (reference sequence). Trimming removed 2 bases at V and 1 base at J, with 11 bases between.

This clonotype has more than one count but fewer than ten. The chain is built from TRBV12-3 or TRBV12-4 and TRBJ1-5; D remains unclear. V was cut by 6 bases and J by 3 bases, with 15 bases left in between. The CDR3 contains 15 residues. The CDR3 bases are TGTGCCAGCAGCTCCAGGAGCCTCCCCAATCAGCCCCAGCATTTT. This gives the protein CASSSRSLPNQPQHF.

This clonotype was found a few times. V usage is TRBV20-1 and J usage is TRBJ2-2; D is perhaps TRBD1 or TRBD2 (5 bases each). Germline V CDR1 and CDR2: DFQATT, SNEGSKA (reference sequence). V was clipped by 0 bases and J by 4 bases, with 18 bases between them. CDR3 length equals 17 residues. The CDR3 DNA reads as TGCAGTGCTAGAGATGTTGAAGGGAAGGGGAGCACCGGGGAGCTGTTTTTT. Amino acid sequence: CSARDVEGKGSTGELFF.

Many counts were recorded for this clonotype. The chain employs TRBV2 and TRBJ1-2, with D possibly matching TRBD1 (6 bases). The V end lost 6 bases, the J end lost 7 bases, and 15 bases lay between the germline ends. The germline gives CDR1 SNHLY, CDR2 FYNNEI. This CDR3 spans 13 amino acids. The CDR3 sequence is CASSQGGLGGYTF. The CDR3, as DNA: TGTGCCAGCAGCCAAGGGGGATTAGGTGGCTACACCTTC.

In its sample, this clonotype was seen a few times. CDR3 residues: CSVGTGDQPQHF. CDR3 nucleotides: TGCAGCGTTGGGACAGGGGATCAGCCCCAGCATTTT. The chain combines TRBV29-1 with TRBJ1-5, with 9 bases aligning to TRBD1. The CDR3 is 12 amino acids. The germline CDR1 and CDR2 sequences are SQVTM and ANQGSEA. The ends lost 4 bases at V and 5 bases at J; junction bases unmatched: 0.

The chain recombines TRBV6-5 with TRBJ2-5, with D tentatively TRBD2 (7 bases). In germline, CDR1 is MNHEY, CDR2 SVGAGI. This CDR3 region has 15 residues. With 1 base removed from V and 5 bases from J, the gap between germline ends came to 14 bases. The CDR3 loop is CASSYLWGGLETQYF. DNA of the CDR3: TGTGCCAGCAGTTACTTGTGGGGGGGCTTGGAGACCCAGTACTTC.

This clonotype was found many times. The chain couples TRBV5-1 to TRBJ2-7, with D possibly being TRBD1 (6 bases). Per germline, CDR1 SGHRS and CDR2 YFSETQ. Trimming left V 5 bases short and J 4 bases short, with 16 bases between. The CDR3 loop spans 14 amino acids. The CDR3, as DNA: TGCGCCAGCAGATCATTGGGGGCCGGGTACGAGCAGTACTTC. Translated: CASRSLGAGYEQYF.

Ten or more counts support this clonotype. This chain connects TRBV7-2 to TRBJ1-5; tentative D call: TRBD1 (5 bases). Trimming shortened V by 4 bases and J by 7 bases, and 17 bases separated the two germline ends. This CDR3 has 15 amino acids. CDR1 and CDR2 from the germline V gene are SGHTA and FQGNSA. Written as DNA, the CDR3 is TGTGCCAGCAGCTACAAGTGGGGGGTAGAGCAGCCCCAGCATTTT. Protein product: CASSYKWGVEQPQHF.

Of note for this clonotype: This may be a read error: a much more frequent sequence differs by one nucleotide. J is TRBJ1-4 and V is TRBV4-3; D ambiguous. Germline lookup yields CDR1 LGHNA and CDR2 YSLEER. The CDR3 covers 13 residues. This CDR3 is CAGSRDGLEKLFF. The CDR3 nucleotides are TGCGCCGGCAGCCGAGACGGACTTGAAAAACTGTTTTTT.

The table lists this clonotype with a few counts. This sequence joins TRBV5-5 and TRBJ1-1; D call uncertain. Germline V CDR1 and CDR2: SGHKS, YYEKEE (reference sequence). The CDR3 extends over 14 amino acids. The V end lost 2 bases, the J end lost 6 bases, and 14 bases lay between the germline ends. CDR3 residues: CASSLNLDGPEAFF. The DNA for the CDR3 is TGTGCCAGCAGCTTAAATTTGGACGGGCCTGAAGCTTTCTTT.

This clonotype was recorded a few times. The chain couples TRBV7-6 to TRBJ1-4, with D maybe TRBD1 (6 bases). The CDR3 is 15 amino acids. The V gene's germline CDR1 is SGHVS and CDR2 FNYEAQ. V lost 0 bases and J 4 bases, leaving 9 bases between the germline ends. CDR3 nucleotide sequence: TGTGCCAGCAGCTTAGCCACAGGGATTAATGAAAAACTGTTTTTT. Protein product: CASSLATGINEKLFF.

This chain connects TRBV5-1 to TRBJ2-7; 10 bases match TRBD2. CDR1 is SGHRS, CDR2 YFSETQ, per germline. The CDR3 length is 13 residues. Trimming at V came to 7 bases and at J to 5 bases, leaving 6 bases not matched to a gene. The chain's CDR3 is CASGLAGANEQYF. The CDR3 DNA reads TGCGCCAGCGGCCTAGCGGGAGCTAACGAGCAGTACTTC.

The sample holds many counts of this clonotype. The chain joins TRBV5-6 to TRBJ2-2; the D is unclear. Germline CDR1 is SGHDT and CDR2 is YYEEEE. With 0 bases removed from V and 3 bases from J, the gap between germline ends came to 6 bases. The CDR3 covers 14 residues. The CDR3 here is CASSLAWDTGELFF. As DNA, the CDR3 is TGTGCCAGCAGCTTGGCCTGGGACACCGGGGAGCTGTTTTTT.

This clonotype appeared many times. V usage is TRBV27 and J usage is TRBJ2-3, with TRBD1 matching 7 bases. Germline CDR1 is MNHEY and CDR2 is SMNVEV (reference sequence). This CDR3 region has 15 residues. Trimming removed 5 bases from V and 1 base from J; junction bases left unmatched: 6. This CDR3 is CASSQQGWGTDTQYF. The DNA of the CDR3 is TGTGCCAGCAGTCAACAGGGGTGGGGCACAGATACGCAGTATTTT.

This clonotype turned up a few times. The rearrangement uses TRBV6-2 or TRBV6-3 and TRBJ2-5; D remains ambiguous. Germline V gives CDR1 MNHEY, CDR2 SVGEGT. Trimming shortened V by 8 bases and J by 3 bases, and 10 bases separated the two germline ends. The CDR3 has 12 residues. CDR3 protein: CASRESEETQYF. CDR3 bases: TGTGCCAGCCGCGAATCGGAAGAGACCCAGTACTTC.